This is a list of T cell receptor beta chains from one sample in a study of blood T cell repertoires in COVID-19. Using immunoSEQ multiplex PCR, the repertoire was profiled, and TCRdb retains in-frame clones only, with some absent. The repertoire consists of a few hundred thousand clones, with around 88% occurring once and the leading ten covering 0.95% to 1.5%. The sequencing sample was made of PBMCs or T cells enriched from blood (not recorded which). The source is a woman in her thirties or forties with acute COVID-19. Both conserved end residues are part of each CDR3. The order of the fields is D gene, V gene, clone size, J gene, CDR3 DNA, CDR3 protein. The D gene is left open where the match is weak. Clone size is not always given. Where it is, it says once, few, many or a class for expanded clones.

NA,TRBV28,NA,TRBJ1-1,TGTGCCAGCGCTACGGACACTGAAGCTTTCTTT,CASATDTEAFF
NA,TRBV19,NA,TRBJ1-2,TGTGCCAGTAGATATAACAGGGACGCCTATGGCTACACCTTC,CASRYNRDAYGYTF
TRBD2,TRBV7-2,NA,TRBJ2-3,TGTGCCAGCAGCTTAGTTGTCGGGCTAGCGGGAGACACAGATACGCAGTATTTT,CASSLVVGLAGDTDTQYF
TRBD1,TRBV5-1,once,TRBJ2-7,TGCGCCAGCAGCAACGGACAGGGGGCCCCCGACGAGCAGTACTTC,CASSNGQGAPDEQYF
TRBD1,TRBV18,NA,TRBJ2-1,TGTGCCAGCTCACCCCGGGACAGGGGGCAGATTGAGCAGTTCTTC,CASSPRDRGQIEQFF
NA,TRBV30,once,TRBJ1-3,TGTGCCTGGAGTGTTCAAGGAAACACCATATATTTT,CAWSVQGNTIYF
NA,TRBV7-9,NA,TRBJ1-2,TGTGCCAGCAGCCCAGGTCCCGCGAGTACCTATGGCTACACCTTC,CASSPGPASTYGYTF
TRBD1,TRBV30,NA,TRBJ1-2,TGTGCCTGGAGTGCACCTGGGACAGGGGGCGGAGGCTACACCTTC,CAWSAPGTGGGGYTF
NA,TRBV6-5,few,TRBJ1-4,TGTGCCAGCAGAACAGGGATTGGGGGTGAAAAACTGTTTTTT,CASRTGIGGEKLFF
NA,TRBV28,NA,TRBJ1-2,TGTGCCAGCAGTTTATGGTTAGGGGCTAACTATGGCTACACCTTC,CASSLWLGANYGYTF
TRBD2,TRBV13,NA,TRBJ2-1,TGTGCCAGCAGCCTAATGGGACTAGCGGGAGGAGAGCCCCAAGGTTATGAGCAGTTCTTC,CASSLMGLAGGEPQGYEQFF
TRBD1,TRBV2,NA,TRBJ1-2,TGTGCCAGCACCGAGTCAGGGGGAAACTATGGCTACACCTTC,CASTESGGNYGYTF
TRBD1,TRBV6-5,NA,TRBJ1-2,TGTGCCAGCAGTCCCCGACAGGGGGCGTCGGGTGGCTACACCTTC,CASSPRQGASGGYTF
TRBD2,TRBV28,NA,TRBJ2-1,TGTGCCAGCAGTTCCTCTAGCGGGGGGTCCTACAATGAGCAGTTCTTC,CASSSSSGGSYNEQFF
NA,TRBV2,once,TRBJ1-6,TGTGCCAGCAGTGAAAGGGGGATCAGCTCCTATAATTCACCCCTCCACTTT,CASSERGISSYNSPLHF
TRBD2,TRBV5-1,few,TRBJ2-5,TGCGCCAGCAGCCCTGAAGGACTAGCGGGTTCTACCGAGTTGGAGACCCAGTACTTC,CASSPEGLAGSTELETQYF
NA,TRBV7-9,NA,TRBJ1-4,TGTGCCAGCAGCCATGGACAGCCGAATGAAAAACTGTTTTTT,CASSHGQPNEKLFF
NA,TRBV9,few,TRBJ2-7,TGTGCCAGCAGCTCAGACAGGCCCCCCTACGAGCAGTACTTC,CASSSDRPPYEQYF
TRBD1,TRBV7-9,NA,TRBJ1-1,TGTGCCAGCAGCTTTCGACAGGGTATGAACACTGAAGCTTTCTTT,CASSFRQGMNTEAFF
TRBD1,TRBV2,NA,TRBJ1-2,TGTGCCAGCAGTGAGTTAGGGGGCGATGGCTACACCTTC,CASSELGGDGYTF
TRBD2,TRBV5-4,NA,TRBJ2-1,TGTGCCAGCAGCTCGGGACTAGCGGGGACCTACAATGAGCAGTTCTTC,CASSSGLAGTYNEQFF
NA,TRBV9,NA,TRBJ2-1,TGTGCCAGCAGCGGCGCTTTCCATGAGCAGTTCTTC,CASSGAFHEQFF
NA,TRBV28,NA,TRBJ1-2,TGTGCCAGCAGTCTAACGGACTCAGAAGCTAACTATGGCTACACCTTC,CASSLTDSEANYGYTF
NA,TRBV27,once,TRBJ2-1,TGTGCCAGCGCCCCCGGGACACTCTACAATGAGCAGTTCTTC,CASAPGTLYNEQFF
NA,TRBV12-3/TRBV12-4,NA,TRBJ1-1,TGTGCCAGCAGATACAGGGTACGCGGTGAAGCTTTCTTT,CASRYRVRGEAFF
NA,TRBV18,NA,TRBJ2-1,TGTGCCAGCTCACCAGTATCGGGGGGCCGGGAGCAGTTCTTC,CASSPVSGGREQFF
TRBD2,TRBV11-2,NA,TRBJ2-1,TGTGCCAGCAGCGCAGGGACTAGCGGGTACAATGAGCAGTTCTTC,CASSAGTSGYNEQFF
TRBD1,TRBV2,NA,TRBJ1-1,TGTGCCAGCAGTCATCCTTCCGGGGACAGCACTGAAGCTTTCTTT,CASSHPSGDSTEAFF
TRBD1,TRBV9,NA,TRBJ1-1,TGTGCCAGCAGCGTAGGACAGGGGTGGACTGAAGCTTTCTTT,CASSVGQGWTEAFF
TRBD1,TRBV5-1,NA,TRBJ2-1,TGCGCCAGCAGCACCGGGACAGGGGGCCTTGGTGAGCAGTTCTTC,CASSTGTGGLGEQFF
NA,TRBV3-1/TRBV3-2,NA,TRBJ1-3,TGTGCCAGTTCCCTGGCAGGAGGAAACACCATATATTTT,CASSLAGGNTIYF
NA,TRBV18,NA,TRBJ2-3,TGTGCCAGCTCTCCCGCAGGGGACTACACAGATACGCAGTATTTT,CASSPAGDYTDTQYF
NA,TRBV28,NA,TRBJ1-5,TGTGCCAGCAGCTCGGGAATGAAGCCCCAGCATTTT,CASSSGMKPQHF
NA,TRBV28,NA,TRBJ1-2,TGTGCCAGCAGTAGCCCAACCGGGACTAAGACCGTAAACTATGGCTACACCTTC,CASSSPTGTKTVNYGYTF
TRBD2,TRBV4-1,NA,TRBJ2-1,TGCGCCAGCAGCCCCCGGACTAGCGGGAGAATCGACAATGAGCAGTTCTTC,CASSPRTSGRIDNEQFF
TRBD2,TRBV7-8,NA,TRBJ2-2,TGTGCCAGCAGCTTAAATAGCGGGAGAAGTACCGGGGAGCTGTTTTTT,CASSLNSGRSTGELFF
NA,TRBV7-2,NA,TRBJ1-2,TGTGCCAGCAGCTTAAATCTGGCAGGGAACTATGGCTACACCTTC,CASSLNLAGNYGYTF
NA,TRBV18,NA,TRBJ2-3,TGTGCCAGCTCAGGAGATCAGACGCCGACAGATACGCAGTATTTT,CASSGDQTPTDTQYF
NA,TRBV7-9,NA,TRBJ2-3,TGTGCCAGCAGCTGGGTGGTCTCGGAGGGAGATACGCAGTATTTT,CASSWVVSEGDTQYF
NA,TRBV13,NA,TRBJ1-1,TGTGCCAGCAGTTTAGGAGAGGAAGCTTTCTTT,CASSLGEEAFF
NA,TRBV18,NA,TRBJ1-4,TGTGCCAGCTCACCTCGATCGGGGGGCGAAAAACTGTTTTTT,CASSPRSGGEKLFF